Below are 7 T cell receptor beta chains sequenced from a single sample in a study of cytomegalovirus exposure and HLA in healthy donors. Vbeta (60) and Jbeta (13) primers were used in the PCR. Libraries were prepared by immunoSEQ multiplex PCR; TCRdb keeps only in-frame clonotypes and omits some of them. The sample data list around 45,000 clones. The sample consisted of PBMCs. The origin of the receptors is a woman aged 25 to 39 in good health and CMV-seronegative.

J is TRBJ1-2 and V is TRBV27; D might be TRBD1 (5 bases). Germline V lookup: CDR1 MNHEY, CDR2 SMNVEV (reference sequence). The CDR3 has 13 amino acids. Trimming took 6 bases from V and 3 from J, leaving 11 bases between them. CDR3 loop: CASRPGGHYGYTF. For the CDR3, the DNA is TGTGCCAGCAGACCGGGGGGACACTATGGCTACACCTTC.

This sequence joins TRBV7-3 and TRBJ2-2; 8 nucleotides match TRBD2. V lost 5 bases and J lost 3; bases outside the gene matches: 11. CDR1 and CDR2 from the germline V gene are SGHTA and FQGTGA. This CDR3 spans 17 amino acids. The CDR3: CASSREGGGPYTGELFF. The CDR3 coding sequence is TGTGCCAGCAGCCGGGAGGGGGGCGGACCGTACACCGGGGAGCTGTTTTTT.

The rearrangement uses TRBV6-5 and TRBJ1-3; possible D gene TRBD1, 6 bases. V shed 9 bases and J shed 7 bases, with 7 bases lying between them. Germline values: CDR1 MNHEY, CDR2 SVGAGI. This CDR3 region has 10 residues. As DNA, the CDR3 is TGTGCCAGTAGGGGGAACACCATATATTTT. It encodes CASRGNTIYF.

The genes are TRBV4-1 and TRBJ2-3; D unresolved. The CDR3 loop spans 17 amino acids. Germline V CDR1 and CDR2: MGHRA, YSYEKL. V lost 4 bases and J 2 bases, leaving 19 bases between the germline ends. In DNA form, the CDR3 reads TGCGCCAGCAGCCGAACCCCGACGGAGTCCCTCACAGATACGCAGTATTTT. It translates to CASSRTPTESLTDTQYF.

V is TRBV30 and J is TRBJ1-3; D gene uncertain. The V gene lost 0 bases and the J gene lost 0 bases, with 6 bases spanning the gap. The CDR3 totals 14 residues. The V gene's germline CDR1 is GTSNPN and CDR2 SVGIG (reference sequence). DNA of the CDR3: TGTGCCTGGAGTGTGGGAGGCTCTGGAAACACCATATATTTT. The encoded protein is CAWSVGGSGNTIYF.

The chain uses TRBV19 and TRBJ1-5; D not certain. This CDR3 has 14 amino acids. Trimming stripped 1 base from V and 0 bases from J, with 4 bases between. Germline V gene data show CDR1 as LNHDA and CDR2 as SQIVND (reference sequence). Here the CDR3 reads CASSIAVSNQPQHF. DNA for the CDR3: TGTGCCAGTAGTATAGCTGTTAGCAATCAGCCCCAGCATTTT. The whole variable domain, remainder taken from reference TRBV19 and TRBJ1-5, is DGGITQSPKYLFRKEGQNVTLSCEQNLNHDAMYWYRQDPGQGLRLIYYSQIVNDFQKGDIAEGYSVSREKKESFPLTVTSAQKNPTAFYLCASSIAVSNQPQHFGDGTRLSIL.

The chain has TRBV7-9 and TRBJ1-5; 7 nucleotides align to TRBD1. Germline V lookup: CDR1 SEHNR, CDR2 FQNEAQ (reference sequence). The CDR3 extends over 15 amino acids. V lost 5 bases, J lost 4 bases, and 8 bases stayed unmatched. CDR3: CASSAGQLGNQPQHF. The CDR3 DNA sequence: TGTGCCAGCAGCGCGGGACAGTTAGGGAATCAGCCCCAGCATTTT.